The T cell receptor (beta chain) under discussion was sequenced for a study of blood T cell repertoires in COVID-19 (dated by TCRdb to about 2020). With regard to the full study: Samples from collaborators originated in the United States, Italy and Spain and spanned both the acute and convalescent phases of COVID-19. The material from the prospective study consisted of cDNA or gDNA derived from T cells, B-cell-depleted T cells, or PBMCs. Deeply sampled blood TCRbeta repertoires from subjects exposed to, actively infected with, or recovered from COVID-19 were included in the dataset. The repertoires were released in a freely available public database intended as a resource for research on the immune response to SARS-CoV-2. Samples came from the ongoing ImmuneRACE study (first 160 participants) plus 1,254 subjects from 6 global collaborators. Sample metadata almost always included a de-identified subject ID, COVID-19 status, age in years and sex. HLA class I and class II types, where available, came from metadata supplied by the sample provider rather than from assay-based typing. Broader findings and caveats from the paper: The amount of clinical and demographic metadata varied by source and participant and was provided uncurated.

As for this clone: No cognate antigen has been identified for it. One base away there is no much larger clone; base qualities are not given.

TCRbeta CDR3 regions were amplified from genomic DNA using the immunoSEQ Assay, a bias-controlled multiplex PCR. The study's processing was this. The number of nucleated cells in each sample was estimated from the amplification of reference gene primers within the assay. To quantify the absolute abundance of each unique TCRbeta CDR3 rearrangement, sequence reads were collapsed and filtered. For each sample, productive Simpson clonality was calculated as the square root of Simpson's diversity index across productive rearrangements. TCRdb provides this immuneACCESS table in a form limited to in-frame rearrangements. Some clones are lacking; in checked studies, under half of them reflect an unresolved V gene, and why the rest are absent is not known. V and J calls and clone size are those listed in that table; D and trimming were worked out from the DNA. The sample yields about 130,000 clones; 78% were counted once. Jointly, the top ten make up 10% to 11% of the sample.

A second Seattle source provided samples from volunteer blood donors who had recovered from COVID-19. Each collaborating institution followed its own protocols to collect whole blood in K2EDTA tubes. Collaborator samples were shipped for TCRbeta analysis as frozen whole blood, isolated PBMCs, or DNA extracted from either sample type. The sequencing sample was made of peripheral blood. The TCR comes from a man aged 55 to 69 who had recovered from COVID-19.

The DNA is as follows: TGTGCCAGCAGCTCCTTACAGGGTGGGCAGGGGCCCCAGCATTTT. Its coded protein is CASSSLQGGQGPQHF. The sequence is built from TRBV5-6 and TRBJ1-5, with a weak D call of TRBD1 (6 bases match). The V end loses 3 bases and the J end loses 9 bases, and a stretch of 19 bases separates them. There are 15 amino acids in the CDR3, from cysteine to phenylalanine inclusive. This entry keeps only the CDR3 DNA: 45 bases, framed from base 1. The germline V gene sets CDR1 to SGHDT and CDR2 to YYEEEE.